This T cell receptor beta chain was observed in a study of cytomegalovirus exposure and HLA in healthy donors listed by TCRdb under 2017. About the full investigation: An earlier analysis of under 600 of the donors reported approximately 300 Gb of sequence data and more than 90 million unique TCR beta sequences from about 179 million T cells. An early release that covered about 600 HLA-typed donors contained about 300 gigabases of sequencing data and around 80 million unique TCR sequences. Of the roughly 400 genotyped donors, around 81% fell in the genetic ancestry cluster associated with self-reported Caucasian donors. The study aimed to test whether signatures of past pathogen exposure could be identified by cataloging public T cell receptors. The study used immunosequencing to profile the T cell repertoires of about 670 subjects and linked those repertoires to cytomegalovirus serostatus. Besides the first cohort of roughly 700 subjects, a separate validation cohort made up of 95 to 150 different subjects was used. High-throughput TCR immunosequencing, statistical association of individual TCRs with disease status, and machine learning were combined to predict cytomegalovirus infection status. A later analysis re-analyzed previously published TCR beta repertoires from 500 to 700 donors and added high-resolution HLA genotyping to study TCR occurrence patterns. In the later analysis, no new phenotypic data were used to find candidate immune exposures; instead, reliance was placed on TCR beta sequences and their occurrence across donors. In an earlier analysis of 550 to 700 of the donors, high-throughput TCR beta sequencing was used to judge whether each TCR beta V gene segment behaved as functional or pseudogenic. Alongside the repertoire data, information on donor age, sex, ethnicity and CMV serostatus was compiled. A later genetic analysis took genome-wide SNP genotypes for about 65% of the 666 donors and used that subset as a discovery cohort. All discovery cohort repertoires had been generated on a single sequencing platform. Both class I and class II loci were covered by HLA typing, at four-digit resolution. Typing coverage varied by locus: 629-630 donors for A, B, C, DRB1 and DQB1; approximately 500 for DQA1; 606 for DPA1; around 450 for DPB1. About five DR-DQ haplotypes were treated as single units for association and clustering because of strong linkage in the cohort. On average, around 240,000 unique TCR beta nucleotide sequences were sequenced per donor among about 400 genotyped donors of the cohort, with roughly 19% of those sequences being non-productive. On the study overall, not on this receptor specifically: A later analysis associated 15,000 to 20,000 TCR beta sequences with specific HLA alleles at a false discovery rate of 0.05. A cluster of highly shared sequence variants was judged likely to represent a technical artifact of the sequencing pipeline. Three of the identified cytomegalovirus-associated TCR beta chains were confirmed in vitro to be specific for cytomegalovirus antigens. Because counts were too low, about 18 rarely observed V segments, including chromosome 9 orphons, were excluded from the earlier analysis of 587 of the donors. In a later analysis, HLA-associated TCR beta chains were found to be more clonally expanded and to have lower generation probabilities than equally common non-associated chains. Most TCR sequences were observed very rarely across donors, whereas some public TCRs were present in many individuals. An association between a missense DCLRE1C variant and V-gene and J-gene trimming of TCR beta chains was found in a later genetic analysis and replicated in an independent cohort. Because HLA typing was unavailable for some donors at each locus, only the typed subset was used in association tests. Linkage disequilibrium might explain the correlated functional status among segregating V segments, but an unknown experimental factor could not be excluded. A further reported finding was that TCR beta sequences accurately predicted the HLA-A and HLA-B alleles for most subjects in the first cohort. The classifier was reported to diagnose cytomegalovirus status with high specificity and sensitivity in both the original cohort and the validation cohort. Several of the top co-occurrence clusters appeared to be linked to parvovirus B19, influenza, CMV and Epstein-Barr virus, according to a later analysis. The authors suggested that the approach could potentially be extended to other disease states and immunological phenotypes. CMV serostatus was the only immune exposure information available for the cohort. According to a later analysis, most CMV-associated TCR beta chains appeared to be HLA-restricted, and the HLA associations seemed to be driven largely by CMV exposure. In this cohort, only TCR beta chains were sequenced, and detectable features were limited by the absence of alpha or paired-chain data. When HLA alleles, especially DR and DQ, strongly co-occurred, TCR associations were difficult to assign to individual alleles. Sequencing depth was assumed to be roughly uniform across donors in the presence/absence analyses, though that assumption may not hold. In an earlier analysis of roughly 560 of the donors, most TCR beta V segments were observed in productive rearrangements about 90% or about 30% of the time, broadly matching IMGT annotations. According to a later analysis, TCR association rates differed among HLA loci, with DRB1 alleles showing the most associated TCRs and HLA-C alleles showing the fewest. A total of 150 or so TCR beta chains were listed by the study as associated with cytomegalovirus. According to a later genetic analysis, donors in an Asian-associated ancestry cluster had fewer N-insertions in productive TCRs than the approximately 690-donor mean.

For this clone: Which antigen it targets is not known.

The protocol used for the library was the immunoSEQ multiplex PCR assay. A mixture of 60 forward primers for TCR Vbeta segments and 13 reverse primers for TCR Jbeta segments was used in the multiplex PCR. The CDR3 region of rearranged TCR beta genes was amplified from genomic DNA with a multiplex PCR assay. The amplified TCR beta libraries were sequenced on the Illumina HiSeq System as 87-base-pair reads. Per the original workflow: Across the 640 or so repertoires, a later analysis counted tens of millions of unique TCR beta chains, 9 million to 14 million of which were shared by at least two donors. Raw reads were error-corrected and collapsed into unique sequences with a nearest-neighbor algorithm that merged closely related sequences to remove PCR and sequencing errors. Alignment of CDR3 sequences to IMGT reference sequences was used to assign V, D and J gene segments. For a sequence to be retained, at least a six-nucleotide match to both a V gene segment and a J gene segment was required. A rearrangement counted as productive if the CDR3 had no stop codons and remained in frame with V and J, and every other rearrangement counted as non-productive. CDR3 was defined by IMGT convention, running from the second conserved V-encoded cysteine to the conserved J-encoded phenylalanine. The earlier analysis of some 540 of the donors excluded any sequence lacking an unambiguous match to a single V gene segment. An earlier analysis of a few hundred of the donors called V segments functional above 56.7% productive rearrangements and segregating when the between-donor standard deviation exceeded 5%. A statistical classification framework was developed to diagnose cytomegalovirus status using the catalog of TCR beta chain sequences. In a later analysis, TCR nucleotide sequences were compared against IMGT/GENE-DB human TR gene sequences so that V and J genes could be assigned. A later analysis assigned CDR3 sequences and most-parsimonious VDJ recombination scenarios with the TCRdist pipeline. In a later analysis, each TCR beta chain was defined by its CDR3 amino acid sequence together with its V-gene family, and reads without a unique V-gene family were excluded. A later analysis removed 550 to 650 highly shared, low-generation-probability nucleotide sequences to deal with suspected cross-contamination and a sequencing artifact. For each public chain, a later analysis derived a clonal expansion index from normalized ranks of inferred template counts within each repertoire. In a later analysis, generation probabilities were computed with a VDJ recombination model fitted to out-of-frame rearrangements, and the resulting probabilities were checked against IGoR. In a later analysis, TCR-TCR, TCR-HLA and TCR-CMV co-occurrence was scored with hypergeometric tests, and a repertoire-size bias correction was applied to TCR pairs. False discovery rates were estimated in a later analysis by permuting HLA or CMV assignments 20 times. In a later analysis, co-occurring TCRs were grouped using DBSCAN, with TCRdist sequence similarity added in when clustering inside HLA-allele-positive subsets. Repertoires with fewer than 30,000 or more than 120,000 public chains were left out of co-occurrence clustering, as were about five repertoires with anomalous nucleotide sharing. TCRdb holds this immuneACCESS table with in-frame rearrangements only. Some clones are missing; in checked studies, unresolved V genes explain under half, and the rest has no known cause. D and trimming were read from the DNA, whereas the V and J calls and clone size are those reported in that table. This sample's table lists fewer than 250,000 clones. The ten largest clones capture roughly 0.98% of the sample.

The cohort was made up of about 670 healthy bone marrow donors. At the time of sampling, every cohort member was nominally healthy, though immune exposures that went unrecorded were likely present. The donor was CMV seropositive and belonged to the group of about 290 seropositive cohort members. Each donor provided a peripheral blood sample, and peripheral blood mononuclear cells were used for TCR beta sequencing. Genomic DNA extraction from the blood cell samples was performed with the Qiagen DNeasy Blood Extraction Kit. The sequenced sample consisted of PBMCs. The sequence derives from a woman in her 30s in good health and CMV-seropositive.

The CDR3 here reads CASQRTGSYNEQFF. The DNA sequence is TGTGCCAGCCAACGGACGGGGAGTTACAATGAGCAGTTCTTC. The receptor chain draws on TRBV2 and TRBJ2-1; TRBD2 might be the D gene, on 5 matching bases. CDR1 and CDR2 were assigned from the germline V gene as SNHLY and FYNNEI. The CDR3 holds 14 amino acids from the cysteine to the phenylalanine. The read is trimmed to its CDR3 DNA, 42 bases read in frame from base 1. V is pared back by 8 bases and J by 4 bases, with 15 bases lying between the germline termini.